The rows below give T cell receptor beta chains drawn from one sample of a study of technical replicates of blood from a few donors. Sequencing used immunoSEQ multiplex PCR; TCRdb keeps in-frame clones, though not all of them. The sample lists about 68,000 clones; about 97% were seen once. The sequenced material came from T cells isolated from PBMCs. The receptors were sampled from a human donor in good health. The CDR3 runs from the conserved cysteine through the conserved F or W. D genes are given only for firm matches. Expanded clones are given a class, and other clones once, few, many or no size at all.

cdr3_nt: TGCGCCAGCAGCCGATTGACCGGGACTGTAAACTATGGCTACACCTTC
cdr3_aa: CASSRLTGTVNYGYTF
j_call: TRBJ1-2
d_call: NA
v_call: TRBV5-1
clone_size: NA

cdr3_nt: TGTGCCAGCACAGGGGATTGGGGCTACACCTTC
cdr3_aa: CASTGDWGYTF
j_call: TRBJ1-2
d_call: NA
v_call: TRBV2
clone_size: NA

cdr3_nt: TGTGCCTTTCGTCCCCTGGGGGGAGATACGCAGTATTTT
cdr3_aa: CAFRPLGGDTQYF
j_call: TRBJ2-3
d_call: NA
v_call: TRBV30
clone_size: NA

cdr3_nt: TGTGCCAGCAGTTTTTTTTTATCCTACAATGAGCAGTTCTTC
cdr3_aa: CASSFFLSYNEQFF
j_call: TRBJ2-1
d_call: NA
v_call: TRBV28
clone_size: NA

cdr3_nt: TGTGCCAGTAGTAGCGGGAGCTCCTACAATGAGCAGTTCTTC
cdr3_aa: CASSSGSSYNEQFF
j_call: TRBJ2-1
d_call: TRBD2
v_call: TRBV19
clone_size: once

cdr3_nt: TGTGCCAGCAGCTTAGCTAGCGGGAAGAATTACGAGCAGTACTTC
cdr3_aa: CASSLASGKNYEQYF
j_call: TRBJ2-7
d_call: TRBD2
v_call: TRBV7-3
clone_size: once

cdr3_nt: TGCGCCAGCAGCTTGGCAGGGTGGGAGACCCAGTACTTC
cdr3_aa: CASSLAGWETQYF
j_call: TRBJ2-5
d_call: NA
v_call: TRBV5-1
clone_size: NA

cdr3_nt: TGTGCCAGCAGTTACGGGACAAACGGCTACACCTTC
cdr3_aa: CASSYGTNGYTF
j_call: TRBJ1-2
d_call: NA
v_call: TRBV6-6
clone_size: NA

cdr3_nt: TGTGCCAGCAACCGAGTAAGCCGGGACACTGAAGCTTTCTTT
cdr3_aa: CASNRVSRDTEAFF
j_call: TRBJ1-1
d_call: NA
v_call: TRBV19
clone_size: NA

cdr3_nt: TGCGCCAGCAGCATCTATCCCGGACAGGGCTCTACTATCTATGGCTACACCTTC
cdr3_aa: CASSIYPGQGSTIYGYTF
j_call: TRBJ1-2
d_call: TRBD1
v_call: TRBV5-1
clone_size: NA

cdr3_nt: TGTGCCAGCAGGCTACTAGCGGAGATCACAGATACGCAGTATTTT
cdr3_aa: CASRLLAEITDTQYF
j_call: TRBJ2-3
d_call: TRBD2
v_call: TRBV28
clone_size: NA

cdr3_nt: TGTGCCATCAGTGAGTCCGGGGGGTACAATCAGCCCCAGCATTTT
cdr3_aa: CAISESGGYNQPQHF
j_call: TRBJ1-5
d_call: NA
v_call: TRBV10-3
clone_size: NA

cdr3_nt: TGCAGCGTTGAAAAGGGGGACGAGCAGTACTTC
cdr3_aa: CSVEKGDEQYF
j_call: TRBJ2-7
d_call: NA
v_call: TRBV29-1
clone_size: NA

cdr3_nt: TGTGCCTGGAGTGTGGGTAGCGGGTACAATGAGCAGTTCTTC
cdr3_aa: CAWSVGSGYNEQFF
j_call: TRBJ2-1
d_call: TRBD2
v_call: TRBV30
clone_size: once

cdr3_nt: TGTGCCAGCAGCTTAGTCTCCGGTTACGAGCAGTACTTC
cdr3_aa: CASSLVSGYEQYF
j_call: TRBJ2-7
d_call: NA
v_call: TRBV7-2
clone_size: NA

cdr3_nt: TGTGCCAGCAGCTTGGAATGGAGCACTAATGAAAAACTGTTTTTT
cdr3_aa: CASSLEWSTNEKLFF
j_call: TRBJ1-4
d_call: NA
v_call: TRBV5-6
clone_size: NA

cdr3_nt: TGTGCCAGCAGTCAAGGACAGGGGTGGCAGACCCAGTACTTC
cdr3_aa: CASSQGQGWQTQYF
j_call: TRBJ2-5
d_call: TRBD1
v_call: TRBV6-5
clone_size: NA

cdr3_nt: TGCAGCGCAGACGAGGGGACAGTTAGTGGCTACACCTTC
cdr3_aa: CSADEGTVSGYTF
j_call: TRBJ1-2
d_call: TRBD1
v_call: TRBV29-1
clone_size: NA

cdr3_nt: TGCGCCAGCAGCCGTCCCGGGGTCCCAGACAATGAGCAGTTCTTC
cdr3_aa: CASSRPGVPDNEQFF
j_call: TRBJ2-1
d_call: NA
v_call: TRBV4-3
clone_size: once

cdr3_nt: TGCGCCAGCAGCCACGAAGAGGGGGACACTGAAGCTTTCTTT
cdr3_aa: CASSHEEGDTEAFF
j_call: TRBJ1-1
d_call: NA
v_call: TRBV4-3
clone_size: NA

cdr3_nt: TGTGCCAGCAGAGCAACCGGGGAGCTGTTTTTT
cdr3_aa: CASRATGELFF
j_call: TRBJ2-2
d_call: NA
v_call: TRBV6-5
clone_size: NA

cdr3_nt: TGCAGCGTTGAAGGGACAGGGGGGACCTACGAGCAGTACTTC
cdr3_aa: CSVEGTGGTYEQYF
j_call: TRBJ2-7
d_call: TRBD1
v_call: TRBV29-1
clone_size: NA

cdr3_nt: TGCGCCAGCAGTGAGTCAGGAGGGGTCAAAGCTTTCTTT
cdr3_aa: CASSESGGVKAFF
j_call: TRBJ1-1
d_call: NA
v_call: TRBV10-1
clone_size: medium-sized

cdr3_nt: TGTGCCAGCGGCCAGGGCGGGAGGGGAGAAGAGACCCAGTACTTC
cdr3_aa: CASGQGGRGEETQYF
j_call: TRBJ2-5
d_call: TRBD2
v_call: TRBV19
clone_size: NA

cdr3_nt: TGTGCCAGCAGCCGTACGGTAGGGACAGGGGCAAATGAGCAGTTCTTC
cdr3_aa: CASSRTVGTGANEQFF
j_call: TRBJ2-1
d_call: TRBD1
v_call: TRBV6-4
clone_size: NA

cdr3_nt: TGCGCCAGCAACTTGGACGGTAACTACGAGCAGTACTTC
cdr3_aa: CASNLDGNYEQYF
j_call: TRBJ2-7
d_call: NA
v_call: TRBV5-1
clone_size: NA

cdr3_nt: TGTGCCAGCAGTCTGACTAGTATCTACGAGCAGTACTTC
cdr3_aa: CASSLTSIYEQYF
j_call: TRBJ2-7
d_call: NA
v_call: TRBV27
clone_size: NA

cdr3_nt: TGTGCCAGTAGTGCAGGGGTTGTCTACGAGCAGTACTTC
cdr3_aa: CASSAGVVYEQYF
j_call: TRBJ2-7
d_call: NA
v_call: TRBV19
clone_size: once

cdr3_nt: TGTGCCAGCTCACAGGACGGGACTAAAGACCCTCGGAGCTCCTACAATGAGCAGTTCTTC
cdr3_aa: CASSQDGTKDPRSSYNEQFF
j_call: TRBJ2-1
d_call: TRBD2
v_call: TRBV18
clone_size: NA

cdr3_nt: TGTGCCTGGAGTGTAGGAGTTACCGGGGAGCTGTTTTTT
cdr3_aa: CAWSVGVTGELFF
j_call: TRBJ2-2
d_call: NA
v_call: TRBV30
clone_size: NA

cdr3_nt: TGTGCCTGGAGTGTTAGCGTCCAAGAGACCCAGTACTTC
cdr3_aa: CAWSVSVQETQYF
j_call: TRBJ2-5
d_call: NA
v_call: TRBV30
clone_size: NA

cdr3_nt: TGTGCCAGCAGCTTATACGGACTAGCGGCTAGCACAGATACGCAGTATTTT
cdr3_aa: CASSLYGLAASTDTQYF
j_call: TRBJ2-3
d_call: TRBD2
v_call: TRBV7-8
clone_size: NA

cdr3_nt: TGTGCCAGCAGTTGGGACAGGGCCTACGAGCAGTACTTC
cdr3_aa: CASSWDRAYEQYF
j_call: TRBJ2-7
d_call: TRBD1
v_call: TRBV7-2
clone_size: NA

cdr3_nt: TGTGCCAGTATGTCGGTATTCTACACAGATACGCAGTATTTT
cdr3_aa: CASMSVFYTDTQYF
j_call: TRBJ2-3
d_call: NA
v_call: TRBV28
clone_size: NA

cdr3_nt: TGTGCCACCAGCAGAGCCGGGGGAACTGAAGCTTTCTTT
cdr3_aa: CATSRAGGTEAFF
j_call: TRBJ1-1
d_call: NA
v_call: TRBV15
clone_size: NA

cdr3_nt: TGTGCCAGCAGCTTTCATAGCTATGGCTACACCTTC
cdr3_aa: CASSFHSYGYTF
j_call: TRBJ1-2
d_call: NA
v_call: TRBV7-2
clone_size: NA

cdr3_nt: TGTGCCAGCTCACCAAGAGACAGGGGGGTCTCGTACGAGCAGTACTTC
cdr3_aa: CASSPRDRGVSYEQYF
j_call: TRBJ2-7
d_call: TRBD1
v_call: TRBV18
clone_size: NA

cdr3_nt: TGTGCCAGCAGCTTACTCAGCCGGGACAGGGTGATCGTCGCTGAAGCTTTCTTT
cdr3_aa: CASSLLSRDRVIVAEAFF
j_call: TRBJ1-1
d_call: TRBD1
v_call: TRBV5-6
clone_size: NA

cdr3_nt: TGTGCCAGCAGCCTCAGCGGGAGCGGGGTGGTCAATGAGCAGTTCTTC
cdr3_aa: CASSLSGSGVVNEQFF
j_call: TRBJ2-1
d_call: TRBD2
v_call: TRBV7-2
clone_size: NA

cdr3_nt: TGTGCCAGCAGCGTAGGTCTGGAGGGGAGTAAACTGTTTTTT
cdr3_aa: CASSVGLEGSKLFF
j_call: TRBJ1-4
d_call: NA
v_call: TRBV9
clone_size: NA

cdr3_nt: TGCGCCAGCAGTTTGACGGGAGAGGGGCCCTACGAGCAGTACTTC
cdr3_aa: CASSLTGEGPYEQYF
j_call: TRBJ2-7
d_call: NA
v_call: TRBV5-1
clone_size: NA

cdr3_nt: TGTGCCACCAGCAGAGGCGACAGGGAAATGATAACTGAAGCTTTCTTT
cdr3_aa: CATSRGDREMITEAFF
j_call: TRBJ1-1
d_call: TRBD1
v_call: TRBV15
clone_size: NA

cdr3_nt: TGTGCCAGCAGTGATCCTGAGTCTGAAGCTTTCTTT
cdr3_aa: CASSDPESEAFF
j_call: TRBJ1-1
d_call: NA
v_call: TRBV2
clone_size: NA

cdr3_nt: TGTGCCATCAGTGAGTCGATTGCCAGGGCCGAGCAGTACTTC
cdr3_aa: CAISESIARAEQYF
j_call: TRBJ2-7
d_call: NA
v_call: TRBV10-3
clone_size: NA

cdr3_nt: TGCAGTTCTAGGGCCCAAGAGACCCAGTACTTC
cdr3_aa: CSSRAQETQYF
j_call: TRBJ2-5
d_call: NA
v_call: TRBV20-1
clone_size: NA

cdr3_nt: TGCGCCAGCAGCTTGGCCCGACAGGAGGTCGCCTACGAGCAGTACTTC
cdr3_aa: CASSLARQEVAYEQYF
j_call: TRBJ2-7
d_call: NA
v_call: TRBV5-1
clone_size: NA

cdr3_nt: TGTGCCAGCAGCTTGGGGCTAGCGAATGCCTACGAGCAGTACTTC
cdr3_aa: CASSLGLANAYEQYF
j_call: TRBJ2-7
d_call: NA
v_call: TRBV11-2
clone_size: NA

cdr3_nt: TGTGCCAGCAGCTTAATAACACAGCAAGAGACCCAGTACTTC
cdr3_aa: CASSLITQQETQYF
j_call: TRBJ2-5
d_call: NA
v_call: TRBV7-9
clone_size: once

cdr3_nt: TGTGCCAGCACCCCATCGGGAGTCACTGAAGCTTTCTTT
cdr3_aa: CASTPSGVTEAFF
j_call: TRBJ1-1
d_call: NA
v_call: TRBV6-5
clone_size: NA

cdr3_nt: TGCGCCAGCAGCTGGGACTTCACAGATACGCAGTATTTT
cdr3_aa: CASSWDFTDTQYF
j_call: TRBJ2-3
d_call: NA
v_call: TRBV5-1
clone_size: once

cdr3_nt: TGTGCCAGCAGCTCCCTTAATGGCTACACCTTC
cdr3_aa: CASSSLNGYTF
j_call: TRBJ1-2
d_call: NA
v_call: TRBV5-4
clone_size: NA

cdr3_nt: TGTGCCACAGGACAGGGGGCGGGAGATACGCAGTATTTT
cdr3_aa: CATGQGAGDTQYF
j_call: TRBJ2-3
d_call: TRBD1
v_call: TRBV2
clone_size: NA

cdr3_nt: TGTGCCAGCAGCTTAGTAGGACAGGGTGCTTTCTTT
cdr3_aa: CASSLVGQGAFF
j_call: TRBJ1-1
d_call: TRBD1
v_call: TRBV7-8
clone_size: NA

cdr3_nt: TGTGCCAGCAGCCCGGGACTAGCGGGTCCTTACAATGAGCAGTTCTTC
cdr3_aa: CASSPGLAGPYNEQFF
j_call: TRBJ2-1
d_call: TRBD2
v_call: TRBV11-3
clone_size: NA

cdr3_nt: TGTGCCAGCAGCCCACCCCGGGGAGGGTTGGAGCAGTACTTC
cdr3_aa: CASSPPRGGLEQYF
j_call: TRBJ2-7
d_call: TRBD2
v_call: TRBV5-6
clone_size: once

cdr3_nt: TGTGCCAGCAGTCGTCTCAACCACTCTCCCTTAACCTACGAGCAGTACTTC
cdr3_aa: CASSRLNHSPLTYEQYF
j_call: TRBJ2-7
d_call: NA
v_call: TRBV28
clone_size: NA